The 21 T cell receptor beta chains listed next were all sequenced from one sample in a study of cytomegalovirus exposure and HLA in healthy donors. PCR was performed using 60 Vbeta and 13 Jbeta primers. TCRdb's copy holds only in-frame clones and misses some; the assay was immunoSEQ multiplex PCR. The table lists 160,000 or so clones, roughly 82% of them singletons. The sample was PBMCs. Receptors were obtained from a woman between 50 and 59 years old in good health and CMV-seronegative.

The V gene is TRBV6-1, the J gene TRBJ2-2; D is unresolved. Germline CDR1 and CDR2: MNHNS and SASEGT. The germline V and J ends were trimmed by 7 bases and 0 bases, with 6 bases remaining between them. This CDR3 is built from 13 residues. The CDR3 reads CASTEPNTGELFF. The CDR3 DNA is TGTGCCAGCACAGAACCGAACACCGGGGAGCTGTTTTTT.

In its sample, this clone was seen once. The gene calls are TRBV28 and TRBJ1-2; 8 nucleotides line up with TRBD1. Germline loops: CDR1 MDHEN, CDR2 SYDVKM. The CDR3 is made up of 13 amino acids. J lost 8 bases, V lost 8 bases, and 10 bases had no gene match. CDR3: CASVAGQGGGYTF. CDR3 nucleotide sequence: TGTGCCAGCGTCGCCGGACAGGGTGGAGGCTACACCTTC.

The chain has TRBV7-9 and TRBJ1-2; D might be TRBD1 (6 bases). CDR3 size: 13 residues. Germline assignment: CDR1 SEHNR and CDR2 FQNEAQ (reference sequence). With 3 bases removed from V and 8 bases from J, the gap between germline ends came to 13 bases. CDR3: CASSFARGEGYTF. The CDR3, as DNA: TGTGCCAGCAGCTTTGCCAGGGGCGAGGGCTACACCTTC.

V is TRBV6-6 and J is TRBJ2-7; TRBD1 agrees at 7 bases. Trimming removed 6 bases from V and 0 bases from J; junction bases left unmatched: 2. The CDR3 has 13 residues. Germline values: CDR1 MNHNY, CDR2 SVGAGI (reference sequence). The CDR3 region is CASSRQGSYEQYF. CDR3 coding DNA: TGTGCCAGCAGCCGACAGGGCTCCTACGAGCAGTACTTC.

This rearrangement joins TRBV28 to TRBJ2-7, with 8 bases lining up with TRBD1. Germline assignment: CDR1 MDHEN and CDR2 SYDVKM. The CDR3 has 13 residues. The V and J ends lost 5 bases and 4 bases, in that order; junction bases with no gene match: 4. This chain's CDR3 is CASSPTGGYEQYF. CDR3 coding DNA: TGTGCCAGCAGTCCTACAGGGGGGTACGAGCAGTACTTC. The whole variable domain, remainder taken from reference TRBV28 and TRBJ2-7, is DVKVTQSSRYLVKRTGEKVFLECVQDMDHENMFWYRQDPGLGLRLIYFSYDVKMKEKGDIPEGYSVSREKKERFSLILESASTNQTSMYLCASSPTGGYEQYFGPGTRLTVT.

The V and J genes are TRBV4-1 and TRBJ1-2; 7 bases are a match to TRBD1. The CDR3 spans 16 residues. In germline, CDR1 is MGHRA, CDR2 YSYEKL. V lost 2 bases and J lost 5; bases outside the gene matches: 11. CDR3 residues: CASSQTPGTDFYGYTF. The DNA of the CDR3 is TGCGCCAGCAGCCAAACCCCCGGGACAGACTTTTATGGCTACACCTTC.

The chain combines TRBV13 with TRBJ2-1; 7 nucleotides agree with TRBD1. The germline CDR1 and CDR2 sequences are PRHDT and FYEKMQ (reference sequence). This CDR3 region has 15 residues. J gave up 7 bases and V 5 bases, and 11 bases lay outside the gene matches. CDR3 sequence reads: CASSPPLGQVNEQFF. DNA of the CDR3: TGTGCCAGCAGCCCCCCCCTCGGACAGGTGAATGAGCAGTTCTTC.

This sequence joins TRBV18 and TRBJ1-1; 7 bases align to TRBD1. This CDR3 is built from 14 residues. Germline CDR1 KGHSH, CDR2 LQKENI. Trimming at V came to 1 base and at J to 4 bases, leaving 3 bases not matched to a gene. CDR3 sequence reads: CASSPQGARTEAFF. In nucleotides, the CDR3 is TGTGCCAGCTCACCACAGGGGGCGCGCACTGAAGCTTTCTTT.

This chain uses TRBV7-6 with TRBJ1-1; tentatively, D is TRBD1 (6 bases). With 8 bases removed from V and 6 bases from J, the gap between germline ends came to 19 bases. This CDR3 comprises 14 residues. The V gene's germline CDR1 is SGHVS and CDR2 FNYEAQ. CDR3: CASRHLDRPPEAFF. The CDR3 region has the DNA TGTGCCAGCCGCCACTTAGACAGGCCCCCTGAAGCTTTCTTT.

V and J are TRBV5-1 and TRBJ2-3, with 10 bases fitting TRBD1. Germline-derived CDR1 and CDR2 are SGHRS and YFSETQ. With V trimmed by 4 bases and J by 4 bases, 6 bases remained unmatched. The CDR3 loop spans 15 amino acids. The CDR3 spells CASSIDRGRPDTQYF. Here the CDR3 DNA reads TGCGCCAGCAGCATTGACAGGGGGCGGCCAGATACGCAGTATTTT.

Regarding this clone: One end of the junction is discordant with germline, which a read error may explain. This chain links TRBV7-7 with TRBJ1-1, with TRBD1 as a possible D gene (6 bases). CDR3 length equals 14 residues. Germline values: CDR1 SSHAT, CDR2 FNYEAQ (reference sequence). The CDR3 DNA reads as TGTGCTAGCAGCCAGGGGTCAGAGAACACTGAAGCTTTCTTT. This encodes CASSQGSENTEAFF. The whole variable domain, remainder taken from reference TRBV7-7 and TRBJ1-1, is GAGVSQSPRYKVTKRGQDVTLRCDPISSHATLYWYQQALGQGPEFLTYFNYEAQPDKSGLPSDRFSAERPEGSISTLTIQRTEQRDSAMYRCASSQGSENTEAFFGQGTRLTVV.

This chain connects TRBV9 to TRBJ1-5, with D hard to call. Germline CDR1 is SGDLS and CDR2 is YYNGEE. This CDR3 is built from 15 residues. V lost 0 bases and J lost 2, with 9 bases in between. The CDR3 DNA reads TGTGCCAGCAGCGTAGGGCCTGCGGGCAATCAGCCCCAGCATTTT. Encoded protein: CASSVGPAGNQPQHF.

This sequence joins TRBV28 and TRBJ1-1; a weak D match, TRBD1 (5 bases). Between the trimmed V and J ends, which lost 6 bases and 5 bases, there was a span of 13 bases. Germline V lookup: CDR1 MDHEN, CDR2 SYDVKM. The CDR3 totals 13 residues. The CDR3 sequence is CASRAGGLTEAFF. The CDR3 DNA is TGTGCCAGCAGGGCGGGGGGATTGACTGAAGCTTTCTTT. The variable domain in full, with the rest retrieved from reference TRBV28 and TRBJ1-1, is DVKVTQSSRYLVKRTGEKVFLECVQDMDHENMFWYRQDPGLGLRLIYFSYDVKMKEKGDIPEGYSVSREKKERFSLILESASTNQTSMYLCASRAGGLTEAFFGQGTRLTVV.

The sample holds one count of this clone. DNA for the CDR3: TGTGCCAGCAGCTTAGGGGGCACCGTCGGTGAAAAACTGTTTTTT. Residues: CASSLGGTVGEKLFF. The chain links TRBV7-2 to TRBJ1-4, with TRBD1 as a possible D gene (5 bases). This CDR3 has 15 residues. The V gene's germline CDR1 is SGHTA and CDR2 FQGNSA. V was trimmed by 1 base and J by 7 bases, leaving 13 bases between them. Looking up the rest from reference TRBV7-2 and TRBJ1-4 gives the full variable domain: GAGVSQSPSNKVTEKGKDVELRCDPISGHTALYWYRQSLGQGLEFLIYFQGNSAPDKSGLPSDRFSAERTGGSVSTLTIQRTQQEDSAVYLCASSLGGTVGEKLFFGSGTQLSVL.

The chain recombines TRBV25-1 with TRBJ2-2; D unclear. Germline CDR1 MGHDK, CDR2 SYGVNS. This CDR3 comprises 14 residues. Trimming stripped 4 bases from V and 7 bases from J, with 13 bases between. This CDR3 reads CASSGLEVVGELFF. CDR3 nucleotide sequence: TGTGCCAGCAGTGGCTTAGAAGTCGTCGGGGAGCTGTTTTTT.

CDR3 DNA: TGTGCCAGCAGCTTTGGGACTGACACTGAAGCTTTCTTT. This translates into CASSFGTDTEAFF. This chain joins TRBV11-2 and TRBJ1-1; possible D gene TRBD1, 5 bases. This CDR3 region has 13 residues. V was cut by 3 bases and J by 3 bases, with 8 bases left in between. The germline V gene has CDR1 SGHAT and CDR2 FQNNGV.

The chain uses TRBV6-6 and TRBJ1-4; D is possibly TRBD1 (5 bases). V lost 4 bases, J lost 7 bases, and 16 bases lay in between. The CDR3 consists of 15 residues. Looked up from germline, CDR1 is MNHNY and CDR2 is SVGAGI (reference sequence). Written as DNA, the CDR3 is TGTGCCAGCAGTTTCCCGGGACGCGGGGTTGAAAAACTGTTTTTT. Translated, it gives CASSFPGRGVEKLFF.

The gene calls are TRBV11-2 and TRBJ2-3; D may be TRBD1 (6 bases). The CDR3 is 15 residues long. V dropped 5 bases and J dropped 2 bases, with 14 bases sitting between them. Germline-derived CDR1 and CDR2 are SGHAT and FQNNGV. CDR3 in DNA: TGTGCCAGCAGCGCCTGGGACACCTCCACAGATACGCAGTATTTT. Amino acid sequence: CASSAWDTSTDTQYF.

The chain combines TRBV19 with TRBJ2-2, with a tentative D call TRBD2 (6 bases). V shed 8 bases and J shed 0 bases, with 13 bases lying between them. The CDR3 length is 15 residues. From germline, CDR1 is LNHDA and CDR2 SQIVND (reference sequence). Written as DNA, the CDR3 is TGTGCCAGTCGAGCGGGCCAGACGAACACCGGGGAGCTGTTTTTT. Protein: CASRAGQTNTGELFF.

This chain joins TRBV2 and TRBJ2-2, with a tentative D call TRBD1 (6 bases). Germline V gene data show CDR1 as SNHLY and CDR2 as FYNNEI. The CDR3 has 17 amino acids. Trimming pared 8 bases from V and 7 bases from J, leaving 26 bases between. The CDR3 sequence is CASSRQTGTTSGGELFF. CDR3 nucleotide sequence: TGTGCCAGCTCGAGACAAACCGGGACAACTTCGGGCGGGGAGCTGTTTTTT.

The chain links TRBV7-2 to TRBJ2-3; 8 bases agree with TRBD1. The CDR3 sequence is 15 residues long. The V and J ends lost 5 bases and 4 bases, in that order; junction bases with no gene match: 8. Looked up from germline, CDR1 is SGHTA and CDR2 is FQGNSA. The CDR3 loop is CASSARQGFADTQYF. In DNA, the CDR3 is TGTGCCAGCAGCGCGAGACAGGGGTTCGCAGATACGCAGTATTTT.